This T cell receptor (beta chain) was documented in a study of cytomegalovirus exposure and HLA in healthy donors listed by TCRdb under 2017. For context, the study as a whole: An earlier analysis of under 600 of the donors reported more than 250 Gb of sequence data and roughly 110 million unique TCR beta sequences from 150 million to 200 million T cells. Rather than drawing on any new phenotypic data, the later analysis identified candidate immune exposures from TCR beta sequences and the way those sequences occurred across donors. Class I and class II HLA loci were covered by the typing at four-digit resolution. The study used immunosequencing to profile the T cell repertoires of 666 subjects and linked those repertoires to cytomegalovirus serostatus. About 5 DR-DQ haplotypes were handled as single units for association and clustering, since linkage in the cohort was strong. In a later analysis, previously published TCR beta repertoires from hundreds of donors were re-analyzed and high-resolution HLA genotyping was added so that TCR occurrence patterns could be studied. Genome-wide SNP genotypes for about three fifths of the roughly 700 donors were used in a later genetic analysis, which treated that subset as a discovery cohort. The study was designed to test whether signatures of past pathogen exposure could be identified by cataloging public T cell receptors. Donor age, sex, ethnicity and CMV serostatus were collected together with the repertoire data. In an earlier analysis of several hundred of the donors, high-throughput TCR beta sequencing was used to judge whether each TCR beta V gene segment behaved as functional or pseudogenic. Every repertoire in the discovery cohort had been generated on one and the same sequencing platform. Of the roughly 430 genotyped donors, 65% to 90% fell in the genetic ancestry cluster associated with self-reported Caucasian donors. Typing coverage varied by locus: roughly 629-640 donors for A, B, C, DRB1 and DQB1; approximately 520 for DQA1; approximately 570 for DPA1; under 490 for DPB1. An early release that covered fewer than 800 HLA-typed donors contained approximately 300 gigabases of sequencing data and 75 million to 100 million unique TCR sequences. Across some 400 genotyped donors of the cohort, an average of 235,054 unique TCR beta nucleotide sequences per donor were sequenced, and approximately 17% of those sequences were non-productive. A separate validation cohort of roughly 110 different subjects was used in addition to the roughly 640-subject first cohort. High-throughput TCR immunosequencing, statistical association of individual TCRs with disease status, and machine learning were combined to predict cytomegalovirus infection status.

The cohort consisted of 600 or so healthy bone marrow donors. Cohort members were all nominally healthy when sampled, although unrecorded immune exposures were likely present. The donor tested CMV seropositive and was one of the 289 seropositive cohort members. A peripheral blood sample was collected from each donor, and TCR beta sequencing was performed on peripheral blood mononuclear cells. Genomic DNA was extracted from the blood cell samples with the Qiagen DNeasy Blood Extraction Kit. With respect to this clone: The specificity of this receptor is unknown. Qualities for individual bases were not recorded, and no much larger clone is one base off.

V and J are trimmed by 3 bases and 4 bases, and the gene matches miss 8 bases of the junction. Spanning cysteine to phenylalanine, the CDR3 consists of 14 amino acids. Of all the DNA, just the CDR3 is kept, 42 bases in frame from base 1. For CDR1 and CDR2, the germline V gene (reference sequence) lists GTSNPN and SVGIG. To prepare the library, the immunoSEQ multiplex PCR assay was applied. For the multiplex PCR, a mixture combining 60 forward primers for TCR Vbeta segments and 13 reverse primers for TCR Jbeta segments was used. A multiplex PCR assay on genomic DNA amplified the CDR3 region of rearranged TCR beta genes. On the Illumina HiSeq System, the amplified TCR beta libraries were sequenced as 87-base-pair reads. As for the authors' bioinformatics: A later analysis tallied tens of millions of unique TCR beta chains across the 550 to 850 repertoires, and approximately 12 million of those chains were shared by two or more donors. A nearest-neighbor algorithm error-corrected the raw reads and collapsed the reads into unique sequences, merging closely related sequences to remove PCR and sequencing errors. Alignment of CDR3 sequences to IMGT reference sequences was used to assign V, D and J gene segments. For a sequence to be retained, at least a six-nucleotide match to both a V gene segment and a J gene segment was required. Rearrangements were called productive when the CDR3 lacked stop codons and stayed in frame with V and J; all others were non-productive. CDR3 was defined according to IMGT convention as the region running from the second conserved V-encoded cysteine to the conserved J-encoded phenylalanine. In an earlier analysis of around 570 of the donors, sequences lacking an unambiguous match to a single V gene segment were excluded. In an earlier analysis of 587 of the donors, V segments were called functional above 56.7% productive rearrangements and were called segregating when the between-donor standard deviation exceeded 5%. A statistical classification framework was built for diagnosing cytomegalovirus status from the catalog of TCR beta chain sequences. V and J gene assignment, in a later analysis, came from comparing TCR nucleotide sequences with IMGT/GENE-DB human TR gene sequences. The TCRdist pipeline was used in a later analysis to assign CDR3 sequences and most-parsimonious VDJ recombination scenarios. A later analysis defined each TCR beta chain by its CDR3 amino acid sequence plus V-gene family, and excluded reads lacking a unique V-gene family. As a way to deal with suspected cross-contamination and a sequencing artifact, a later analysis dropped approximately 590 nucleotide sequences that were highly shared and had low generation probability. In a later analysis, a clonal expansion index was calculated for each public chain from normalized within-repertoire ranks of inferred template counts. Generation probabilities in a later analysis came from a VDJ recombination model fitted to out-of-frame rearrangements, and those results were checked against IGoR. In a later analysis, hypergeometric tests were used to score TCR-TCR, TCR-HLA and TCR-CMV co-occurrence, with a repertoire-size bias correction applied to TCR pairs. False discovery rates were estimated in a later analysis by permuting HLA or CMV assignments 20 times. In a later analysis, co-occurring TCRs were grouped using DBSCAN, with TCRdist sequence similarity added in when clustering inside HLA-allele-positive subsets. Repertoires with fewer than 30,000 or more than 120,000 public chains were left out of co-occurrence clustering, as were four to six repertoires with anomalous nucleotide sharing. TCRdb limited this immuneACCESS table to in-frame rearrangements with V and J called. A share of clones is missing; checked studies link under half to unresolved V genes, and the rest is unexplained. The DNA gave D and trimming, while V, J and clone size come from that table. This sample comprises some 180,000 clones, 77% of them detected only once. In total, the top ten clones hold roughly 3.7% of the sample.

The research as a whole found: Strong co-occurrence of HLA alleles, especially DR and DQ, made assigning TCR associations to individual alleles difficult. Linkage disequilibrium might explain the correlated functional status among segregating V segments, but an unknown experimental factor could not be excluded. In a later analysis, HLA-associated TCR beta chains showed more clonal expansion and lower generation probabilities than non-associated chains that were equally common. In an earlier analysis of more than 500 of the donors, most TCR beta V segments appeared in productive rearrangements about 87% or about 30% of the time, broadly matching IMGT annotations. In this cohort, only TCR beta chains were sequenced, and detectable features were limited by the absence of alpha or paired-chain data. The study gave a list of roughly 150 TCR beta chains associated with cytomegalovirus. Cytomegalovirus status was reported to be diagnosed by the classifier with high specificity and sensitivity in both the original and validation cohorts. Because some donors lacked HLA typing at each locus, the association tests relied only on the typed subset. Across donors, most TCR sequences were observed very rarely, whereas some public TCRs were present in many individuals. In a later analysis, TCR association rates were found to vary across HLA loci, with the most associated TCRs seen for DRB1 alleles and the fewest for HLA-C alleles. A later genetic analysis associated a missense DCLRE1C variant with V-gene and J-gene trimming of TCR beta chains, and an independent cohort replicated the association. A later analysis found that most CMV-associated TCR beta chains appeared HLA-restricted, with HLA associations seemingly driven largely by CMV exposure. A cluster of highly shared sequence variants was judged likely to be a technical artifact of the sequencing pipeline. The 87-base-pair reads could not distinguish some IMGT-functional V segments, including TRBV6-2 and TRBV6-3, so those segments were excluded. About 17 rarely observed V segments, including chromosome 9 orphons, were excluded from the earlier analysis of about 600 of the donors because counts were too low. Roughly uniform sequencing depth across donors was assumed in presence/absence analyses, although this assumption may not hold. Specific HLA alleles were associated with more than 15,000 TCR beta sequences at a false discovery rate of 0.05 in a later analysis. In vitro tests confirmed that a few of the cytomegalovirus-associated TCR beta chains recognize cytomegalovirus antigens. A further reported finding was that TCR beta sequences accurately predicted the HLA-A and HLA-B alleles for most subjects in the first cohort. According to a later genetic analysis, donors in an Asian-associated ancestry cluster had fewer N-insertions in productive TCRs than the roughly 700-donor mean. A later analysis reported that several top co-occurrence clusters appeared linked to parvovirus B19, influenza, CMV and Epstein-Barr virus. CMV serostatus was the only immune exposure information available for the cohort. According to the authors, the approach could potentially be generalized to other disease states and immunological phenotypes.

Source material: PBMCs. The chain links TRBV30 with TRBJ1-1; 7 bases in between match TRBD1. The clonotype was recovered from a woman between 55 and 75 years old in good health and CMV-seropositive. The nucleotides read TGTGCCTGGAGCTGGCCCAGGGGGATCACTGAAGCTTTCTTT. This sequence encodes CAWSWPRGITEAFF. Supplemented by the reference TRBV30 and TRBJ1-1 proteins around the CDR3, the complete variable domain is SQTIHQWPATLVQPVGSPLSLECTVEGTSNPNLYWYRQAAGRGLQLLFYSVGIGQISSEVPQNLSASRPQDRQFILSSKKLLLSDSGFYLCAWSWPRGITEAFFGQGTRLTVV.